Following are 23 T cell receptor beta chains from one sample sequenced in a study of cytomegalovirus exposure and HLA in healthy donors. PCR primers comprised 60 Vbeta and 13 Jbeta primers. Profiled with immunoSEQ multiplex PCR; TCRdb holds only in-frame clones, not every one. The sample gives under 200,000 clones, 9.5% to 15% of which show up once; approximately 7.8% is in the top ten. Sequencing was performed on PBMCs. Source of these receptors: a man aged 50 to 59 in good health and CMV-seropositive.

The table lists this clone with a few counts. The chain employs TRBV11-3 and TRBJ2-7, with 8 bases fitting TRBD1. The germline CDR1 and CDR2 sequences are SGHNT and YENEEA. V shed 4 bases and J 0 bases; nucleotides not matched to a gene: 5. The CDR3 loop spans 15 amino acids. The CDR3 region is CASSSRQGLSYEQYF. The CDR3 nucleotides read TGTGCCAGCAGCTCCCGACAGGGGCTCTCCTACGAGCAGTACTTC.

The sample holds a few counts of this clone. This chain uses TRBV11-2 with TRBJ1-4; a possible D gene is TRBD1 (6 bases). Per the germline V gene, CDR1 is SGHAT and CDR2 is FQNNGV. This CDR3 is built from 18 residues. Trimming took off 4 bases at V and 7 bases at J, with 25 bases between the two ends. The CDR3 region has the DNA TGTGCCAGCAGCTCCCCTAGGGGGTCTCGCCTTAAGAGTGAAAAACTGTTTTTT. It yields the protein CASSSPRGSRLKSEKLFF.

Only a few counts were recorded for this clone. CDR3 loop: CASSYSDRDGYTF. In DNA, the CDR3 is TGTGCCAGCAGTTACTCGGACAGGGATGGCTACACCTTC. The J gene is TRBJ1-2, the V gene TRBV6-5, with 8 bases that match TRBD1. In germline, CDR1 is MNHEY, CDR2 SVGAGI. This CDR3 contains 13 residues. V lost 0 bases and J lost 6; bases outside the gene matches: 0.

The rearrangement uses TRBV5-6 and TRBJ1-2, with D possibly TRBD1 on 6 matching bases. Germline V gene sequence: CDR1 SGHDT, CDR2 YYEEEE. Trimming took off 6 bases at V and 6 bases at J, with 18 bases between the two ends. CDR3 length: 14 amino acids. The CDR3 DNA reads TGTGCCAGCAAAACCCGTTACAGGGAAGATGGCTACACCTTC. This codes for CASKTRYREDGYTF.

This clone was picked up a small number of times. The chain joins TRBV7-2 to TRBJ2-5; 8 bases are shared with TRBD2. Germline lookup yields CDR1 SGHTA and CDR2 FQGNSA. The trim removed 2 bases at V and 1 base at J, leaving 6 bases unmatched. There are 16 residues in the CDR3. CDR3 sequence (DNA): TGTGCCAGCAGCTTATCCTCCGGGAGGGGCCAAGAGACCCAGTACTTC. Its translation: CASSLSSGRGQETQYF.

This sequence joins TRBV6-6 and TRBJ1-2; D not resolved. This CDR3 contains 11 residues. Between the trimmed V and J ends, which lost 11 bases and 1 base, there was a span of 8 bases. Germline assignment: CDR1 MNHNY and CDR2 SVGAGI (reference sequence). CDR3 nucleotides: TGTGCCCTTTCGGGTAACTATGGCTACACCTTC. Protein: CALSGNYGYTF.

The J gene is TRBJ1-3, the V gene TRBV25-1, with 9 bases matching TRBD1. Germline V gene data show CDR1 as MGHDK and CDR2 as SYGVNS. The CDR3 spans 16 residues. The trim removed 7 bases at V and 0 bases at J, leaving 7 bases unmatched. For the CDR3, the DNA is TGTGCCAGCACCCGGACAGGGGATTTCTCTGGAAACACCATATATTTT. Protein sequence: CASTRTGDFSGNTIYF.

The chain links TRBV9 to TRBJ1-4; TRBD1 matches at 7 bases. This CDR3 has 15 residues. Trimming took 4 bases from V and 2 from J; bases not matched to a gene: 5. The germline V gene has CDR1 SGDLS and CDR2 YYNGEE. The CDR3 DNA is TGTGCCAGCAGCTCCCCGACAGGGACTAATGAAAAACTGTTTTTT. Residues: CASSSPTGTNEKLFF.

This clone was picked up a small number of times. The rearrangement links TRBV4-3 to TRBJ1-1; TRBD1 might be the D (5 bases). The CDR3 loop spans 16 amino acids. Trimming pared 1 base from V and 3 bases from J, leaving 15 bases between. Per germline, CDR1 LGHNA and CDR2 YSLEER. CDR3 amino acids: CASSQGPGVGDTEAFF. The CDR3, as DNA: TGCGCCAGCAGCCAAGGCCCGGGGGTGGGTGACACTGAAGCTTTCTTT.

There are a few counts of this clone. The genes are TRBV6-6 and TRBJ1-5; no clear D gene. Germline V gene sequence: CDR1 MNHNY, CDR2 SVGAGI (reference sequence). V lost 6 bases to trimming and J lost 0 bases, with 6 bases between them. This CDR3 has 13 amino acids. DNA for the CDR3: TGTGCCAGCAGCAGGTCTAGCAATCAGCCCCAGCATTTT. It yields the protein CASSRSSNQPQHF.

This chain links TRBV27 with TRBJ1-1, with D maybe TRBD1 (5 bases). Germline V gives CDR1 MNHEY, CDR2 SMNVEV (reference sequence). The CDR3 spans 14 residues. Trimming removed 1 base from V and 0 bases from J, with 6 bases in between. The CDR3 is CASSLLGVNTEAFF. CDR3 DNA sequence: TGTGCCAGCAGTTTATTAGGGGTGAACACTGAAGCTTTCTTT.

This clone was picked up a small number of times. The rearrangement links TRBV9 to TRBJ1-4; D is undetermined. CDR1 and CDR2 (germline): SGDLS, YYNGEE. V was shortened by 4 bases and J by 0 bases, with 13 bases between the two germline ends. This CDR3 spans 16 amino acids. The CDR3 loop reads CASSPHGEATNEKLFF. The DNA for the CDR3 is TGTGCCAGCAGCCCTCACGGGGAAGCAACTAATGAAAAACTGTTTTTT.

This clone was detected only a few times. The chain is built from TRBV2 and TRBJ1-1; D remains unclear. Trimming cost V 4 bases and J 9 bases, with 9 bases left between them. Germline-derived CDR1 and CDR2 are SNHLY and FYNNEI. This CDR3 spans 11 amino acids. CDR3 DNA sequence: TGTGCCAGCAGTGGATTGAGCCAAGCTTTCTTT. It codes for CASSGLSQAFF.

DNA for the CDR3: TGTGCCAGCAGCGCCGGGACAGGAACAAACAATGAGCAGTTCTTC. The encoded protein is CASSAGTGTNNEQFF. The chain carries TRBV9 and TRBJ2-1; 8 positions agree with TRBD1. The CDR3 runs 15 residues. The junction had 7 bases not matched to a gene; V was cut back by 3 bases and J by 5 bases. From germline, CDR1 is SGDLS and CDR2 YYNGEE. Full variable domain (rest looked up from reference TRBV9 and TRBJ2-1): DSGVTQTPKHLITATGQRVTLRCSPRSGDLSVYWYQQSLDQGLQFLIQYYNGEERAKGNILERFSAQQFPDLHSELNLSSLELGDSALYFCASSAGTGTNNEQFFGPGTRLTVL.

The chain couples TRBV5-1 to TRBJ1-1; D might be TRBD1 (6 bases). The CDR3 is 13 amino acids. Trimming stripped 2 bases from V and 4 bases from J, with 9 bases between. Germline V gene sequence: CDR1 SGHRS, CDR2 YFSETQ. CDR3 sequence (DNA): TGCGCCAGCAGCTTAGCAGGGGCCACTGAAGCTTTCTTT. Translated: CASSLAGATEAFF.

The J gene is TRBJ2-5, the V gene TRBV7-9; TRBD1 matches 9 bases. CDR1 is SEHNR and CDR2 is FQNEAQ in the germline V gene (reference sequence). The CDR3 runs to 14 residues. V gave up 5 bases and J gave up 4 bases; unmatched junction bases: 5. The DNA of the CDR3 is TGTGCCAGCAGCGGGTGGACAGGGGTAGAGACCCAGTACTTC. Encoded protein: CASSGWTGVETQYF. Looking up the rest from reference TRBV7-9 and TRBJ2-5 gives the full variable domain: DTGVSQNPRHKITKRGQNVTFRCDPISEHNRLYWYRQTLGQGPEFLTYFQNEAQLEKSRLLSDRFSAERPKGSFSTLEIQRTEQGDSAMYLCASSGWTGVETQYFGPGTRLLVL.

This sequence joins TRBV4-3 and TRBJ1-4; the D gene is possibly TRBD1 (5 bases). CDR1 and CDR2 (germline): LGHNA, YSLEER. The CDR3 has 16 amino acids. Trimming pared 1 base from V and 5 bases from J, leaving 14 bases between. The DNA of the CDR3 is TGCGCCAGCAGCCAAGTGGGAAGACAGATAAATGAAAAACTGTTTTTT. Protein product: CASSQVGRQINEKLFF.

The CDR3, as DNA: TGTGCCAGCAGCGTAGCCCCCAGGGATTCAGATACGCAGTATTTT. It codes for CASSVAPRDSDTQYF. The J gene is TRBJ2-3, the V gene TRBV9; TRBD1 is a possible D gene (5 bases). The CDR3 covers 15 residues. The germline CDR1 and CDR2 sequences are SGDLS and YYNGEE. V lost 0 bases and J lost 4, with 12 bases in between.

This chain uses TRBV5-1 with TRBJ2-3; TRBD2 aligns across 7 bases. Unmatched junction bases numbered 9, after V lost 0 bases and J lost 8 bases. There are 15 residues in the CDR3. Germline CDR1 reads SGHRS; CDR2 reads YFSETQ. The CDR3 loop is CASSLVSMGEGTQYF. DNA for the CDR3: TGCGCCAGCAGCTTGGTTAGCATGGGGGAGGGTACGCAGTATTTT.

This clone was seen a handful of times. The chain links TRBV4-3 to TRBJ2-1; D is possibly TRBD2 (7 bases). The ends were cut back, 0 bases at V and 2 bases at J, with 17 bases in the middle. Germline values: CDR1 LGHNA, CDR2 YSLEER. This CDR3 has 18 amino acids. CDR3 sequence (DNA): TGCGCCAGCAGCCAAGATGGCCGGGGGGCAGGGACCTACAATGAGCAGTTCTTC. This translates into CASSQDGRGAGTYNEQFF.

Turning to this clone: Other DNA sequences in the sample encode the same CDR3. J is TRBJ1-5 and V is TRBV7-2; tentative D call: TRBD1 (6 bases). CDR1 is SGHTA and CDR2 is FQGNSA in the germline V gene. CDR3 length: 14 residues. The V end lost 5 bases, the J end lost 3 bases, and 11 bases lay between the germline ends. The CDR3, as DNA: TGTGCCAGCAGCCCACAGGGATCCAATCAGCCCCAGCATTTT. Residues: CASSPQGSNQPQHF.

This clone has more than one count but fewer than ten. The chain employs TRBV29-1 and TRBJ2-5; 11 bases match TRBD2. CDR1 and CDR2 (germline): SQVTM, ANQGSEA. The CDR3 consists of 13 residues. V gave up 8 bases and J gave up 4 bases; unmatched junction bases: 6. The CDR3 loop reads CSLSGGAGETQYF. The CDR3 bases are TGCAGCCTTAGCGGGGGGGCCGGAGAGACCCAGTACTTC.

This clone was counted between two and nine times. The V call is TRBV9, the J call TRBJ2-2; 12 bases align to TRBD2. CDR1 SGDLS and CDR2 YYNGEE come from the germline V gene. The CDR3 has 16 amino acids. V lost 4 bases, J lost 3 bases, and 4 bases stayed unmatched. The CDR3 sequence is CASSRRLAGDTGELFF. The CDR3 bases are TGTGCCAGCAGCCGAAGACTAGCGGGGGACACCGGGGAGCTGTTTTTT.